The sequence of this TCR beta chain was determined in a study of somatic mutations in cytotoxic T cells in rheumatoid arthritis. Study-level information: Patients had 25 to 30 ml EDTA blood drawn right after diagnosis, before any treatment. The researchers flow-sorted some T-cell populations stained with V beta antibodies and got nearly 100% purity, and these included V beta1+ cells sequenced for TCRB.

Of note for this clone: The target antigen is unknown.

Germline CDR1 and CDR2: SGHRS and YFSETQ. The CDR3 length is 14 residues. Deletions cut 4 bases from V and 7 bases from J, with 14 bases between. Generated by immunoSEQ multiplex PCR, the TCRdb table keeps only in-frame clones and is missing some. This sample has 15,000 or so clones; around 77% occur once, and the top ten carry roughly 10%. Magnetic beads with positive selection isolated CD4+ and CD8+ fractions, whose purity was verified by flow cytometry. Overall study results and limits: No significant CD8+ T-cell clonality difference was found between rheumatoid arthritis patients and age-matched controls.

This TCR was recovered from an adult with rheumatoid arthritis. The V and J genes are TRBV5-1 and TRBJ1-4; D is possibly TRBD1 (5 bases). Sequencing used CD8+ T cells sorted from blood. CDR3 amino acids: CASSRAGGGEKLFF. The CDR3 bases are TGCGCCAGCAGCCGCGCGGGGGGAGGTGAAAAACTGTTTTTT. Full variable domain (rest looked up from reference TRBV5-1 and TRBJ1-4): KAGVTQTPRYLIKTRGQQVTLSCSPISGHRSVSWYQQTPGQGLQFLFEYFSETQRNKGNFPGRFSGRQFSNSRSEMNVSTLELGDSALYLCASSRAGGGEKLFFGSGTQLSVL.